This T cell receptor beta chain comes out of a study of HIV-infected patients and healthy controls. From germline, CDR1 is LGHDT and CDR2 YNNKEL (reference sequence). This CDR3 spans 15 amino acids. V shed 8 bases and J shed 4 bases, with 19 bases lying between them. TCRdb processed the 5' RACE reads anew with MiXCR; each CDR3 protein has one entry. The table shows 55,000 to 70,000 distinct CDR3 sequences, with roughly 21% occurring only once. This sequence joins TRBV3-1 and TRBJ2-3; D could derive from TRBD1 or TRBD2 (5 bases each). This receptor was obtained from a human donor in good health. Specimen: CD4+ T cells from blood. The CDR3 is CASARDPSPADTQYF. Written as DNA, the CDR3 is TGTGCCAGCGCCCGGGACCCCTCCCCGGCAGATACGCAGTATTTT.